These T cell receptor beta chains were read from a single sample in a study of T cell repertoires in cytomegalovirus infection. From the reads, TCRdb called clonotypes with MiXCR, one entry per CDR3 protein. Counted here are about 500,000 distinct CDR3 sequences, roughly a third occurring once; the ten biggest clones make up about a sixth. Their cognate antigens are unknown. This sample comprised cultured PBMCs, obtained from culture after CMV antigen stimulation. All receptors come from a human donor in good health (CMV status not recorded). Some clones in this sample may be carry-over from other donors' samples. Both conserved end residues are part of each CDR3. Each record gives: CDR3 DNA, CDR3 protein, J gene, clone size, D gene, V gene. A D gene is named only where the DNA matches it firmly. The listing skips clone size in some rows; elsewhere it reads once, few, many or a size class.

CDR3 DNA: TGTGCCAGCAGTTACTCGAGTCAGACGGTCGGGGAGCTGTTTTTT
CDR3 protein: CASSYSSQTVGELFF
J gene: TRBJ2-2
clone size: NA
D gene: NA
V gene: TRBV6-2/TRBV6-3

CDR3 DNA: TGCGCCAGCAGCTTGGACGGATGGGGCACTGAAGCTTTCTTT
CDR3 protein: CASSLDGWGTEAFF
J gene: TRBJ1-1
clone size: NA
D gene: NA
V gene: TRBV5-1

CDR3 DNA: TGCGCCAGCAGCCAGAGTATGAGCGCGGGCTACAATGAGCAGTTCTTC
CDR3 protein: CASSQSMSAGYNEQFF
J gene: TRBJ2-1
clone size: NA
D gene: NA
V gene: TRBV4-1

CDR3 DNA: TGTGCCAGCAGCGCCTCTCGAGGGGGCGGAGGGGAGACCCAGTACTTC
CDR3 protein: CASSASRGGGGETQYF
J gene: TRBJ2-5
clone size: NA
D gene: NA
V gene: TRBV7-2

CDR3 DNA: TGTGCCAGCAGCGGAGCAAGCGGGACTACGTCCTACAATGAGCAGTTCTTC
CDR3 protein: CASSGASGTTSYNEQFF
J gene: TRBJ2-1
clone size: NA
D gene: TRBD2
V gene: TRBV9

CDR3 DNA: TGTGCCAGCAACCGGGGGCAGGTGGGCAATCAGCCCCAGCATTTT
CDR3 protein: CASNRGQVGNQPQHF
J gene: TRBJ1-5
clone size: NA
D gene: NA
V gene: TRBV12-3/TRBV12-4

CDR3 DNA: TGTGCCAGTAGTACCTCCGGGACAGCCAATGAGCAGTTCTTC
CDR3 protein: CASSTSGTANEQFF
J gene: TRBJ2-1
clone size: NA
D gene: TRBD1
V gene: TRBV19

CDR3 DNA: TGTGCCAGCAGCTTAGTGGGGACTAGCGGGAAGGGCAATGAGCAGTTCTTC
CDR3 protein: CASSLVGTSGKGNEQFF
J gene: TRBJ2-1
clone size: many
D gene: TRBD2
V gene: TRBV7-2

CDR3 DNA: TGTGCTAGTGGTTTGGGGGACGGAAGTAACACTGAAGCTTTCTTT
CDR3 protein: CASGLGDGSNTEAFF
J gene: TRBJ1-1
clone size: NA
D gene: NA
V gene: TRBV12-5

CDR3 DNA: TGTGCCAGCAGTTACCCCGAAGGGTTTGGGAGTAGGTACGAGCAGTACTTC
CDR3 protein: CASSYPEGFGSRYEQYF
J gene: TRBJ2-7
clone size: NA
D gene: NA
V gene: TRBV6-2/TRBV6-3

CDR3 DNA: TGCAGCGTTGAGGCCTACTCCTACAATGAGCAGTTCTTC
CDR3 protein: CSVEAYSYNEQFF
J gene: TRBJ2-1
clone size: NA
D gene: NA
V gene: TRBV29-1

CDR3 DNA: TGTGCCAGCCGCTACGAGCGGAGTGTGGGGGAAACGCAGTATTTT
CDR3 protein: CASRYERSVGETQYF
J gene: TRBJ2-3
clone size: few
D gene: NA
V gene: TRBV6-6

CDR3 DNA: TGTGCCAGCAGCTCGAGGCTATCCTACTACGAGCAGTACTTC
CDR3 protein: CASSSRLSYYEQYF
J gene: TRBJ2-7
clone size: few
D gene: NA
V gene: TRBV27

CDR3 DNA: TGTGCCAGCGGCGTCGAGCAGTTCTTC
CDR3 protein: CASGVEQFF
J gene: TRBJ2-1
clone size: NA
D gene: NA
V gene: TRBV7-2

CDR3 DNA: TGTGCCAGCAGCCCAGGACAGGGGGCGGGCATTCAGTACTTC
CDR3 protein: CASSPGQGAGIQYF
J gene: TRBJ2-4
clone size: NA
D gene: TRBD1
V gene: TRBV7-2

CDR3 DNA: TGTGCCAGCAGTTACTCGTTAAGGACTTCGACCTACGAGCAGTACTTC
CDR3 protein: CASSYSLRTSTYEQYF
J gene: TRBJ2-7
clone size: NA
D gene: NA
V gene: TRBV6-2/TRBV6-3

CDR3 DNA: TGTGCCATCGGACTAGCGATTATCGGGGAGCTGTTTTTT
CDR3 protein: CAIGLAIIGELFF
J gene: TRBJ2-2
clone size: NA
D gene: TRBD2
V gene: TRBV10-3

CDR3 DNA: TGTGCCACCAGTGACGGACAGGGGGATACGAGTCAGCATTTT
CDR3 protein: CATSDGQGDTSQHF
J gene: TRBJ1-5
clone size: NA
D gene: TRBD1
V gene: TRBV24-1

CDR3 DNA: TGTGCCAGCAGCGTCGGGACTAGCGGGGGAGGTGAGCAGTTCTTC
CDR3 protein: CASSVGTSGGGEQFF
J gene: TRBJ2-1
clone size: many
D gene: TRBD2
V gene: TRBV9

CDR3 DNA: TGCGCCAGCAGCCAACCGTCGGACTGGCCTAGCACTGAAGCTTTCTTT
CDR3 protein: CASSQPSDWPSTEAFF
J gene: TRBJ1-1
clone size: many
D gene: NA
V gene: TRBV4-1

CDR3 DNA: TGTGCCAGCAGCACATTAGCGGGAAAGTCCTACAATGAGCAGTTCTTC
CDR3 protein: CASSTLAGKSYNEQFF
J gene: TRBJ2-1
clone size: once
D gene: TRBD2
V gene: TRBV7-9

CDR3 DNA: TGTGCCATCAGTGAGGGGAGCGGTTCGGGCGGCGAGCAGTACTTC
CDR3 protein: CAISEGSGSGGEQYF
J gene: TRBJ2-7
clone size: NA
D gene: NA
V gene: TRBV10-3

CDR3 DNA: TGTGCCAGCAGTTCACCTGGGGGGGGCAGCGGTTTCAGGGATACGCAGTATTTT
CDR3 protein: CASSSPGGGSGFRDTQYF
J gene: TRBJ2-3
clone size: few
D gene: NA
V gene: TRBV6-1

CDR3 DNA: TGTGCCAGCAGCCATTTAGCCGGGACAGGGCTCACAGATACGCAGTATTTT
CDR3 protein: CASSHLAGTGLTDTQYF
J gene: TRBJ2-3
clone size: NA
D gene: TRBD1
V gene: TRBV11-2

CDR3 DNA: TGTGCCAGCACCACTGGGTCGGGGAATCAGCCCCAGCATTTT
CDR3 protein: CASTTGSGNQPQHF
J gene: TRBJ1-5
clone size: NA
D gene: NA
V gene: TRBV28

CDR3 DNA: TGTGCCAGCAGCTTAGTTGTAGCAGAATCCTATGGCTACACCTTC
CDR3 protein: CASSLVVAESYGYTF
J gene: TRBJ1-2
clone size: many
D gene: NA
V gene: TRBV7-2

CDR3 DNA: TGTGCCAGCAGCTCCGAGGCGCGACACGGAAACTATGGCTACACCTTC
CDR3 protein: CASSSEARHGNYGYTF
J gene: TRBJ1-2
clone size: few
D gene: NA
V gene: TRBV7-9

CDR3 DNA: TGTGCCAGCAGCTTAGCTTATGGTAGCCAAGAGACCCAGTACTTC
CDR3 protein: CASSLAYGSQETQYF
J gene: TRBJ2-5
clone size: few
D gene: NA
V gene: TRBV7-2

CDR3 DNA: TGTGCCAGCAGCTTTCGGGACCTCCAAGAGACCCAGTACTTC
CDR3 protein: CASSFRDLQETQYF
J gene: TRBJ2-5
clone size: many
D gene: NA
V gene: TRBV7-2

CDR3 DNA: TGTGCCAGCAGCCGGCTGATCGGGAAGTCCGACAATGAGCAGTTCTTC
CDR3 protein: CASSRLIGKSDNEQFF
J gene: TRBJ2-1
clone size: few
D gene: NA
V gene: TRBV7-8

CDR3 DNA: TGCAGTGCTACCAGAGGAGTTACAGGGGGGGAAGAGACCCAGTACTTC
CDR3 protein: CSATRGVTGGEETQYF
J gene: TRBJ2-5
clone size: NA
D gene: NA
V gene: TRBV20-1

CDR3 DNA: TGCGCCAGCAGCCAAGGAAGGATAGGGGACGAAGAGACCCAGTACTTC
CDR3 protein: CASSQGRIGDEETQYF
J gene: TRBJ2-5
clone size: NA
D gene: NA
V gene: TRBV4-1

CDR3 DNA: TGCAGTGCTAGGACTATTTCGGAAGGCAACGAGCAGTACTTC
CDR3 protein: CSARTISEGNEQYF
J gene: TRBJ2-7
clone size: few
D gene: NA
V gene: TRBV20-1

CDR3 DNA: TGTGCCAGCAGACCCCAGGGGGTACATTCACCCCTCCACTTT
CDR3 protein: CASRPQGVHSPLHF
J gene: TRBJ1-6
clone size: NA
D gene: TRBD1
V gene: TRBV6-2/TRBV6-3

CDR3 DNA: TGCAGTGCTACGGGGCGGGGAGTCTACAATGAGCAGTTCTTC
CDR3 protein: CSATGRGVYNEQFF
J gene: TRBJ2-1
clone size: NA
D gene: NA
V gene: TRBV20-1

CDR3 DNA: TGTGCCAGCACCTTGGGAGGAGGAAAGTTTTTAGAGACCCAGTACTTC
CDR3 protein: CASTLGGGKFLETQYF
J gene: TRBJ2-5
clone size: many
D gene: NA
V gene: TRBV7-2

CDR3 DNA: TGCGCCAGCAGCCCCGAAGTGAACACTGAAGCTTTCTTT
CDR3 protein: CASSPEVNTEAFF
J gene: TRBJ1-1
clone size: NA
D gene: NA
V gene: TRBV4-1

CDR3 DNA: TGCAGCGTCGGGCGGACTTACCAAGAGACCCAGTACTTC
CDR3 protein: CSVGRTYQETQYF
J gene: TRBJ2-5
clone size: NA
D gene: NA
V gene: TRBV29-1

CDR3 DNA: TGTGCCAGCTCACCACACGGGAGACTTTACGAGCAGTACTTC
CDR3 protein: CASSPHGRLYEQYF
J gene: TRBJ2-7
clone size: NA
D gene: NA
V gene: TRBV18

CDR3 DNA: TGTGCCTGGGACTCAGGGCTGATGAACACTGAAGCTTTCTTT
CDR3 protein: CAWDSGLMNTEAFF
J gene: TRBJ1-1
clone size: NA
D gene: NA
V gene: TRBV30

CDR3 DNA: TGTGCCAGCAGCGTCCTACAGGGAGGAAATGAAAAACTGTTTTTT
CDR3 protein: CASSVLQGGNEKLFF
J gene: TRBJ1-4
clone size: few
D gene: NA
V gene: TRBV9

CDR3 DNA: TGTGCCAGCAGCAGGACTAGCGGGAGTCGGACGCAGTATTTT
CDR3 protein: CASSRTSGSRTQYF
J gene: TRBJ2-3
clone size: many
D gene: TRBD2
V gene: TRBV7-2

CDR3 DNA: TGTGCCATCAGCCTTAGCGGGACTAGCGCAGATACGCAGTATTTT
CDR3 protein: CAISLSGTSADTQYF
J gene: TRBJ2-3
clone size: few
D gene: TRBD2
V gene: TRBV10-3

CDR3 DNA: TGTGCCAGCAGCCAACAGGGGGCAGGAGAGACCCAGTACTTC
CDR3 protein: CASSQQGAGETQYF
J gene: TRBJ2-5
clone size: many
D gene: TRBD1
V gene: TRBV7-2

CDR3 DNA: TGTGCCAGCAGTGGAGTAGCAGATACGCAGTATTTT
CDR3 protein: CASSGVADTQYF
J gene: TRBJ2-3
clone size: NA
D gene: NA
V gene: TRBV25-1

CDR3 DNA: TGTGCCAGCAGCCCCTATGTCCTAGCGGGAGTGGGGCAGTTCTTC
CDR3 protein: CASSPYVLAGVGQFF
J gene: TRBJ2-1
clone size: NA
D gene: TRBD2
V gene: TRBV7-2

CDR3 DNA: TGTGCCAGCAGCTTAAACGTTGGTCAGGGGGGGCTTGGCTACACCTTC
CDR3 protein: CASSLNVGQGGLGYTF
J gene: TRBJ1-2
clone size: NA
D gene: TRBD1
V gene: TRBV7-3

CDR3 DNA: TGTGCCAGCAGCCCGGGCCCTATCGGCTCTGGAAACACCATATATTTT
CDR3 protein: CASSPGPIGSGNTIYF
J gene: TRBJ1-3
clone size: few
D gene: NA
V gene: TRBV7-2

CDR3 DNA: TGTGCCAGCCACCAGGTGGAGGTCACCGGGGAGCTGTTTTTT
CDR3 protein: CASHQVEVTGELFF
J gene: TRBJ2-2
clone size: few
D gene: NA
V gene: TRBV2

CDR3 DNA: TGTGCCATCAGTGATTTAGCGGGGGGGTCCTACAATGAGCAGTTCTTC
CDR3 protein: CAISDLAGGSYNEQFF
J gene: TRBJ2-1
clone size: once
D gene: TRBD2
V gene: TRBV10-3

CDR3 DNA: TGTGCCAGCAGTCTACGACTAGCGGGAGAGAAAGTGCAGTTCTTC
CDR3 protein: CASSLRLAGEKVQFF
J gene: TRBJ2-1
clone size: NA
D gene: TRBD2
V gene: TRBV6-2/TRBV6-3

CDR3 DNA: TGTGCCAGCAGTTACTCGGGCCAGATTAACAATTCACCCCTCCACTTT
CDR3 protein: CASSYSGQINNSPLHF
J gene: TRBJ1-6
clone size: few
D gene: NA
V gene: TRBV6-5

CDR3 DNA: TGTGCTAGTGGTAGGGATAGGGACTACGAGCAGTACTTC
CDR3 protein: CASGRDRDYEQYF
J gene: TRBJ2-7
clone size: few
D gene: NA
V gene: TRBV12-5

CDR3 DNA: TGTGCCACCGCCACCTCACCAGGGTTCGGTCGGTCTGAAGCTTTCTTT
CDR3 protein: CATATSPGFGRSEAFF
J gene: TRBJ1-1
clone size: NA
D gene: NA
V gene: TRBV19

CDR3 DNA: TGTGCCAGCAGCTTATCCAAGCCAGTCAATGAGCAGTTCTTC
CDR3 protein: CASSLSKPVNEQFF
J gene: TRBJ2-1
clone size: few
D gene: NA
V gene: TRBV7-9

CDR3 DNA: TGTGCCAGCAGGGGGCGACTAGCGGGAACAGATACGCAGTATTTT
CDR3 protein: CASRGRLAGTDTQYF
J gene: TRBJ2-3
clone size: few
D gene: TRBD2
V gene: TRBV12-3/TRBV12-4

CDR3 DNA: TGCAGTGTGGACAGCCCGTACGAGCAGTACTTC
CDR3 protein: CSVDSPYEQYF
J gene: TRBJ2-7
clone size: NA
D gene: NA
V gene: TRBV20-1

CDR3 DNA: TGTGCCAGCAGCTTACTCCCGACGGGACAGGGTCATTATGAGCAGTTCTTC
CDR3 protein: CASSLLPTGQGHYEQFF
J gene: TRBJ2-1
clone size: many
D gene: TRBD1
V gene: TRBV7-2